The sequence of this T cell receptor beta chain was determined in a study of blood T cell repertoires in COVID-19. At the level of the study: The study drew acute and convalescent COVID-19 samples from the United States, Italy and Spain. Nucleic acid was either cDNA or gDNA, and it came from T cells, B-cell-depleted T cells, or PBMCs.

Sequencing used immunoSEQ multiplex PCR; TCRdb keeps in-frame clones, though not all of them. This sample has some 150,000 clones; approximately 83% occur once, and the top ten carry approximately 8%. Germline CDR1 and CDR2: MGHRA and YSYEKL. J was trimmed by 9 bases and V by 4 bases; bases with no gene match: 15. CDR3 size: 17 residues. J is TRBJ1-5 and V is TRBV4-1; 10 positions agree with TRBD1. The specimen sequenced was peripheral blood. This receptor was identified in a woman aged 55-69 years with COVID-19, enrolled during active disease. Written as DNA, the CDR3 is TGCGCCAGCAGCCTCAACTCCGGGACAGGGGTTCAATGGCCCCAGCATTTT. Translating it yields CASSLNSGTGVQWPQHF.